This T cell receptor beta chain appears in the sequencing data of a study of blood T cell repertoires in COVID-19. Study-level background: Sources were T cells, B-cell-depleted T cells, or PBMCs; the material itself was cDNA or gDNA.

This CDR3 is built from 13 residues. Germline-derived CDR1 and CDR2 are SEHNR and FQNEAQ (reference sequence). V dropped 5 bases and J dropped 2 bases, with 9 bases sitting between them. In the study's own analysis: Reference gene primers were amplified, and this amplification served to estimate nucleated cell counts. TCRdb's copy holds only in-frame clones and misses some; the assay was immunoSEQ multiplex PCR. V, J and clone size derive from that table, while D and trimming were established from the DNA sequence. Here the sample spans some 210,000 clones, 81% being singletons. The study drew participants aged about 18 to 90 years from 20 to 30 US areas. Participant-given clinical history determined each cohort assignment.

This TCR was recovered from a woman aged 45 to 65 with acute COVID-19. The material sequenced was PBMCs or T cells enriched from blood (not recorded which). The chain employs TRBV7-9 and TRBJ1-1; D is possibly TRBD1 (5 bases). CDR3 in DNA: TGTGCCAGCAGCCGGACACCCAACACTGAAGCTTTCTTT. It is translated as CASSRTPNTEAFF.